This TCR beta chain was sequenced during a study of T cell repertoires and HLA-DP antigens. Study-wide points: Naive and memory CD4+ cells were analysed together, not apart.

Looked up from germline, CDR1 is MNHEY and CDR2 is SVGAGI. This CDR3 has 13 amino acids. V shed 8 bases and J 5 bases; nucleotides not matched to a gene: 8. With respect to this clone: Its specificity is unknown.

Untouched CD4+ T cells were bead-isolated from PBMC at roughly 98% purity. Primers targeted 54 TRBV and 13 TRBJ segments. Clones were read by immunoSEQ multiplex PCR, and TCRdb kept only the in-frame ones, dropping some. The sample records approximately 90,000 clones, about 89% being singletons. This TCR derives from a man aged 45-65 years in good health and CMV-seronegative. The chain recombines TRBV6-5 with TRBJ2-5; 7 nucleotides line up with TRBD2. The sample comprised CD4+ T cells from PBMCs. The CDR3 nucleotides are TGTGCCAGCGCGGCGGGAGCAAGCGAGACCCAGTACTTC. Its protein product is CASAAGASETQYF.